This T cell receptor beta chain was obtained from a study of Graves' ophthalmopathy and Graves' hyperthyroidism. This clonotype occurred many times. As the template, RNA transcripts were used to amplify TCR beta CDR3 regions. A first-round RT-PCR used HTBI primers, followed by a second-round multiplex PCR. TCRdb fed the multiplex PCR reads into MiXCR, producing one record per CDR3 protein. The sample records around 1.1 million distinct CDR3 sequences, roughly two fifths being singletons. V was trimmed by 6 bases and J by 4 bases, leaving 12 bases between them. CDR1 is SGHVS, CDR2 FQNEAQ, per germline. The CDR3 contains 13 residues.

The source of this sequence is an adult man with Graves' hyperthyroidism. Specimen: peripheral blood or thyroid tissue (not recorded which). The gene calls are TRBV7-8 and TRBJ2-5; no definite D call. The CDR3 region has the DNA TGTGCCAGCAGAGCAGACGTGGCAGAGACCCAGTACTTC. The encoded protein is CASRADVAETQYF.